Each of the 25 T cell receptor beta chains below was sequenced from the same sample in a study of shared T cell receptors in the human thymus. Measured with immunoSEQ multiplex PCR; TCRdb has only the in-frame clones, and not every one. The sample lists some 640,000 clones, more than 70% occurring once. The sample was also reused in another study, on human thymus T cells.

Specimen: thymocytes. The receptor source for this set is a boy under two years old with a congenital heart defect.

This clone showed up just once. The chain couples TRBV5-4 to TRBJ1-3; maybe TRBD1 (5 bases). The CDR3 covers 15 residues. Trimming left V 0 bases short and J 0 bases short, with 7 bases between. The V gene's germline CDR1 is SGHNT and CDR2 YYREEE (reference sequence). CDR3 loop: CASSLDRSSGNTIYF. Here the CDR3 DNA reads TGTGCCAGCAGCTTGGACAGGAGCTCTGGAAACACCATATATTTT.

This sequence joins TRBV5-1 and TRBJ2-7; perhaps TRBD1 as D (6 bases). V shed 4 bases and J shed 6 bases, with 14 bases lying between them. Per germline, CDR1 SGHRS and CDR2 YFSETQ. CDR3 size: 13 residues. CDR3 nucleotide sequence: TGCGCCAGCAGCCCGGAGACCAGGGGCGAGCAGTACTTC. Its protein is CASSPETRGEQYF.

CDR3 sequence (DNA): TGTGCCAGCAGCGTCACCGGGTCTGGCTTGACCAATGAGCAGTTCTTC. The encoded protein is CASSVTGSGLTNEQFF. The chain links TRBV9 to TRBJ2-1; D uncertain. In germline, CDR1 is SGDLS, CDR2 YYNGEE. The CDR3 is 16 residues long. V gave up 2 bases and J gave up 6 bases, with 18 bases separating them. Full variable domain (remainder filled in from reference TRBV9 and TRBJ2-1): DSGVTQTPKHLITATGQRVTLRCSPRSGDLSVYWYQQSLDQGLQFLIQYYNGEERAKGNILERFSAQQFPDLHSELNLSSLELGDSALYFCASSVTGSGLTNEQFFGPGTRLTVL.

This clone was detected a few times. J is TRBJ2-5 and V is TRBV28, with 9 bases fitting TRBD2. This CDR3 comprises 18 residues. CDR1 MDHEN and CDR2 SYDVKM come from the germline V gene. Trimming at V came to 2 bases and at J to 1 base, leaving 11 bases not matched to a gene. CDR3 sequence: CASSLPQASGKSQETQYF. The CDR3 nucleotides read TGTGCCAGCAGTTTACCCCAGGCTAGCGGGAAGTCCCAAGAGACCCAGTACTTC.

This chain joins TRBV5-4 and TRBJ2-1, with a possible D match to TRBD2 (5 bases). The CDR3 is 15 residues long. The V gene lost 2 bases and the J gene lost 4 bases, with 13 bases spanning the gap. Germline V gene sequence: CDR1 SGHNT, CDR2 YYREEE (reference sequence). CDR3 DNA: TGTGCCAGCAGCTTCGTGGAGGACTCGTACAATGAGCAGTTCTTC. Translation gives CASSFVEDSYNEQFF.

The chain recombines TRBV27 with TRBJ2-1, with D possibly TRBD2 on 6 matching bases. CDR3 size: 17 residues. The V end was cut by 5 bases, the J end by 4 bases, with 21 bases between. Germline CDR1 and CDR2: MNHEY and SMNVEV (reference sequence). The CDR3 region is CASSPITCGNRYNEQFF. CDR3 in DNA: TGTGCCAGCAGTCCTATTACTTGCGGGAACAGATACAATGAGCAGTTCTTC.

The chain is built from TRBV27 and TRBJ1-1; D is perhaps TRBD1 (5 bases). The CDR3 is made up of 13 amino acids. In germline, CDR1 is MNHEY, CDR2 SMNVEV (reference sequence). Trimming shortened V by 6 bases and J by 3 bases, and 11 bases separated the two germline ends. The CDR3 DNA is TGTGCCAGCAGACAGGCATGGGACACTGAAGCTTTCTTT. Amino acids: CASRQAWDTEAFF.

The table lists this clone with a few counts. The chain employs TRBV10-1 and TRBJ2-2; no definite D call. CDR3 length: 12 residues. CDR1 and CDR2 from the germline V gene are WNHNN and SYGVQD (reference sequence). Trimming removed 5 bases from V and 3 bases from J, with 4 bases in between. CDR3 bases: TGCGCCAGCAGTAGCGACACCGGGGAGCTGTTTTTT. Residues: CASSSDTGELFF.

The V call is TRBV6-6, the J call TRBJ2-3, with 10 bases aligning to TRBD1. The CDR3 covers 13 residues. From germline, CDR1 is MNHNY and CDR2 SVGAGI (reference sequence). Trimming at V came to 7 bases and at J to 4 bases, leaving 2 bases not matched to a gene. The CDR3 region is CASNGQGADTQYF. DNA for the CDR3: TGTGCCAGCAACGGACAGGGGGCAGATACGCAGTATTTT.

CDR3 protein: CASSEEPDRGSEQYF. The DNA for the CDR3 is TGTGCCAGCAGCGAGGAACCGGACAGGGGTTCCGAGCAGTACTTC. The rearrangement links TRBV7-6 to TRBJ2-7, with 9 bases matching TRBD1. This CDR3 region has 15 residues. V shed 5 bases, J shed 6 bases, and the junction held 11 bases outside the gene matches. The germline V gene encodes CDR1 SGHVS and CDR2 FNYEAQ.

This chain uses TRBV5-1 with TRBJ2-1; 10 positions agree with TRBD2. The V gene's germline CDR1 is SGHRS and CDR2 YFSETQ. V gave up 4 bases and J gave up 2 bases; unmatched junction bases: 6. The CDR3 sequence is 16 residues long. CDR3 bases: TGCGCCAGCAGCCCGGGACTAGCGAGGCCCTACAATGAGCAGTTCTTC. The encoded protein is CASSPGLARPYNEQFF.

The chain joins TRBV28 to TRBJ1-1; TRBD1 matches at 8 bases. This CDR3 region has 12 residues. The V segment lost 6 bases and the J segment 4 bases; nucleotides outside the gene matches: 1. Germline V gives CDR1 MDHEN, CDR2 SYDVKM. CDR3 nucleotide sequence: TGTGCCAGCAGCAGGGGGCCCACTGAAGCTTTCTTT. It encodes CASSRGPTEAFF.

The CDR3 bases are TGTGCCAGCAGTTTATCCCCAGGGGAATCGGACGAGCAGTACTTC. Translating it yields CASSLSPGESDEQYF. The chain links TRBV27 to TRBJ2-7, with a tentative D call TRBD1 (6 bases). The length of the CDR3 is 15 residues. Germline CDR1 is MNHEY and CDR2 is SMNVEV (reference sequence). V shed 0 bases and J shed 5 bases, with 14 bases lying between them.

The chain has TRBV21-1 and TRBJ2-7; TRBD1, as called in the table, went unchecked against the DNA. TRBV21-1 is designated a pseudogene. CDR3 size: 16 residues. For the CDR3, the DNA is TGTGCCAGCAGCAAAGAATGGACAGGGGAGTCCTACGAGCAGTACTTC. It is translated as CASSKEWTGESYEQYF.

This rearrangement joins TRBV6-1 to TRBJ2-5; D may be TRBD1 (6 bases). Trimming removed 6 bases at V and 4 bases at J, with 18 bases between. Germline CDR1 is MNHNS and CDR2 is SASEGT. This CDR3 has 15 residues. CDR3 loop: CASRTFNRVGETQYF. CDR3 DNA: TGTGCCAGCAGAACCTTTAACAGGGTTGGAGAGACCCAGTACTTC.

The J gene is TRBJ1-1, the V gene TRBV10-3; a weak D match, TRBD1 (5 bases). The CDR3 runs to 13 residues. V gave up 6 bases and J gave up 3 bases, with 11 bases separating them. The V gene's germline CDR1 is ENHRY and CDR2 SYGVKD. CDR3 nucleotides: TGTGCCATCAGACAGGTCGCGGACACTGAAGCTTTCTTT. Translated, it gives CAIRQVADTEAFF.

The genes are TRBV14 and TRBJ1-6, with 9 bases aligning to TRBD1. The CDR3 has 19 amino acids. The V and J ends lost 4 bases and 9 bases, in that order; junction bases with no gene match: 19. Germline CDR1 is SGHDN and CDR2 is FVKESK. DNA for the CDR3: TGTGCCAGCAGCCCCCTCACAGGGGGCGCGATGGAGAGAGTTTCACCCCTCCACTTT. Amino acids: CASSPLTGGAMERVSPLHF. The full variable domain, completed using reference TRBV14 and TRBJ1-6, is EAGVTQFPSHSVIEKGQTVTLRCDPISGHDNLYWYRRVMGKEIKFLLHFVKESKQDESGMPNNRFLAERTGGTYSTLKVQPAELEDSGVYFCASSPLTGGAMERVSPLHFGNGTRLTVT.

This clone has only one observation. The chain employs TRBV27 and TRBJ2-1, with D tentatively TRBD2 (5 bases). This CDR3 has 11 residues. Trimming pared 6 bases from V and 9 bases from J, leaving 9 bases between. Germline-derived CDR1 and CDR2 are MNHEY and SMNVEV (reference sequence). In nucleotides, the CDR3 is TGTGCCAGCAGGAAAAGCGGTGAGCAGTTCTTC. The encoded protein is CASRKSGEQFF.

The V call is TRBV5-6, the J call TRBJ1-2; the D is unclear. This CDR3 comprises 12 residues. Germline values: CDR1 SGHDT, CDR2 YYEEEE. Trimming left V 5 bases short and J 6 bases short, with 11 bases between. This CDR3 reads CASSLRSDGYTF. The CDR3 DNA follows: TGTGCCAGCAGTCTCAGGTCGGATGGCTACACCTTC.

The chain joins TRBV2 to TRBJ1-2; perhaps TRBD1 as D (5 bases). Trimming shortened V by 8 bases and J by 10 bases, and 20 bases separated the two germline ends. CDR3 length: 13 residues. Germline V lookup: CDR1 SNHLY, CDR2 FYNNEI. The CDR3 sequence is CASGEGSQGPYTF. CDR3 bases: TGTGCCAGCGGGGAGGGGTCCCAGGGACCCTACACCTTC.

This clone was recorded only once. The chain uses TRBV7-2 and TRBJ1-5, with D perhaps matching TRBD1 (5 bases). The germline gives CDR1 SGHTA, CDR2 FQGNSA. The CDR3 runs to 17 residues. Trimming took off 0 bases at V and 3 bases at J, with 15 bases between the two ends. CDR3 sequence reads: CASSLADRSPVNQPQHF. The CDR3, as DNA: TGTGCCAGCAGCTTAGCCGACAGAAGTCCCGTCAATCAGCCCCAGCATTTT.

This chain uses TRBV2 with TRBJ1-2; D is undetermined. V lost 7 bases and J lost 3, with 12 bases in between. Germline V gives CDR1 SNHLY, CDR2 FYNNEI. This CDR3 has 13 residues. CDR3 coding DNA: TGTGCCAGCACCACACTAAAAGACTATGGCTACACCTTC. This encodes CASTTLKDYGYTF.

The chain joins TRBV2 to TRBJ2-3; 8 bases line up with TRBD1. The germline gives CDR1 SNHLY, CDR2 FYNNEI. This CDR3 comprises 19 residues. V lost 4 bases and J lost 4; bases outside the gene matches: 19. The CDR3 nucleotides are TGTGCCAGCAGTGTTAGGGGGGCGGACAGGGTAATGAGGTCAGATACGCAGTATTTT. Amino acid sequence: CASSVRGADRVMRSDTQYF.

The chain couples TRBV19 to TRBJ2-3; 9 bases agree with TRBD1. J gave up 4 bases and V 4 bases, and 9 bases lay outside the gene matches. This CDR3 contains 16 residues. CDR1 is LNHDA, CDR2 SQIVND, per germline (reference sequence). The CDR3 coding sequence is TGTGCCAGTAGTACCCTCCGGGACAGGGCACCAGATACGCAGTATTTT. It codes for CASSTLRDRAPDTQYF.

CDR3 in amino acids: CASSEETGGESSAGANVLTF. The CDR3 DNA reads as TGTGCCAGCAGTGAAGAGACCGGAGGGGAGTCTAGTGCTGGGGCCAACGTCCTGACTTTC. The rearrangement joins TRBV6-1 to TRBJ2-6; D possibly corresponds to TRBD2 (6 bases). The CDR3 extends over 20 amino acids. Germline-derived CDR1 and CDR2 are MNHNS and SASEGT. The V end lost 1 base, the J end lost 2 bases, and 21 bases lay between the germline ends.